This T cell receptor beta chain was identified in a study of blood T cell repertoires in COVID-19. This CDR3 region has 16 residues. Germline CDR1 reads SGHTA; CDR2 reads FQGNSA. After removal of 1 base from V and 7 bases from J, the junction contained 13 bases not matched to a gene. Participants' reported clinical history set cohort assignment. In the source study's methods: Amplifying reference gene primers gave estimates of nucleated cell counts. The repertoire was sequenced with immunoSEQ multiplex PCR; TCRdb's copy has only in-frame clones and lacks some. V and J calls and clone size follow that table, whereas D and trimming were derived from the DNA. The sample holds approximately 200,000 clones, roughly 83% seen once.

V and J are TRBV7-2 and TRBJ2-7; 7 nucleotides line up with TRBD1. Sequences were obtained from PBMCs or T cells enriched from blood (not recorded which). The TCR sequence derives from a woman in her 30s who had recovered from COVID-19. The CDR3 loop is CASSLVPGQRLDEQYF. CDR3 nucleotides: TGTGCCAGCAGCTTAGTACCGGGACAGCGGCTTGATGAGCAGTACTTC.